The 26 T cell receptor beta chains below come from one sample, sequenced in a study of cytomegalovirus exposure and HLA in healthy donors. Generated by immunoSEQ multiplex PCR, the TCRdb table keeps only in-frame clones and is missing some. Among 100,000 to 150,000 clones, 89% were seen once, and the ten largest hold 1% to 1.4%. What was sequenced was PBMCs. These receptors came from a woman aged 18 to 35 in good health and CMV-seronegative.

The chain has TRBV28 and TRBJ2-7; 7 nucleotides match TRBD1. The V gene end was trimmed by 6 bases and the J gene end by 2 bases; junction bases not matched to a gene: 13. The germline V gene has CDR1 MDHEN and CDR2 SYDVKM. CDR3 length equals 16 residues. The CDR3 DNA sequence: TGTGCCAGCAGCCCCGCGGTGGGGGACAGTACCTACGAGCAGTACTTC. Its protein is CASSPAVGDSTYEQYF. The full variable domain, completed using reference TRBV28 and TRBJ2-7, is DVKVTQSSRYLVKRTGEKVFLECVQDMDHENMFWYRQDPGLGLRLIYFSYDVKMKEKGDIPEGYSVSREKKERFSLILESASTNQTSMYLCASSPAVGDSTYEQYFGPGTRLTVT.

The CDR3 spells CASSVDEREQFF. CDR3 DNA: TGTGCCAGCAGCGTAGATGAGCGTGAGCAGTTCTTC. The chain combines TRBV9 with TRBJ2-1; unclear D gene. The CDR3 loop spans 12 amino acids. V was pared by 0 bases and J by 9 bases, with 7 bases between. Looked up from germline, CDR1 is SGDLS and CDR2 is YYNGEE.

The rearrangement joins TRBV28 to TRBJ1-5; 8 bases fit TRBD1. The CDR3 extends over 16 amino acids. Germline CDR1 reads MDHEN; CDR2 reads SYDVKM. Trimming at V came to 2 bases and at J to 3 bases, leaving 6 bases not matched to a gene. DNA for the CDR3: TGTGCCAGCAGTTTACGCGGGACAGGACTCAATCAGCCCCAGCATTTT. Protein product: CASSLRGTGLNQPQHF.

The genes are TRBV27 and TRBJ2-4; a possible D gene is TRBD1 (6 bases). CDR1 is MNHEY and CDR2 is SMNVEV in the germline V gene (reference sequence). The CDR3 contains 17 residues. Trimming took off 3 bases at V and 0 bases at J, with 15 bases between the two ends. The CDR3 nucleotides read TGTGCCAGCAGTTTGGGGGCGGTTTCTGTAGCCAAAAACATTCAGTACTTC. Its protein product is CASSLGAVSVAKNIQYF.

The gene calls are TRBV2 and TRBJ1-3, with D uncertain. V lost 6 bases and J lost 5, with 14 bases in between. The CDR3 is 14 residues long. CDR1 and CDR2 (germline): SNHLY, FYNNEI. The CDR3 loop is CASRGDSRRNTIYF. CDR3 nucleotide sequence: TGTGCCAGCAGGGGTGACTCTCGTCGAAACACCATATATTTT.

This chain links TRBV6-6 with TRBJ1-1, with D hard to call. The CDR3 has 10 amino acids. Deletions cut 8 bases from V and 2 bases from J, with 3 bases between. Germline CDR1 reads MNHNY; CDR2 reads SVGAGI (reference sequence). This CDR3 reads CASLNTEAFF. CDR3 in DNA: TGTGCCAGCCTAAACACTGAAGCTTTCTTT.

The rearrangement joins TRBV6-5 to TRBJ2-7; 9 nucleotides line up with TRBD2. Germline CDR1 reads MNHEY; CDR2 reads SVGAGI. This CDR3 is 15 amino acids long. J gave up 0 bases and V 6 bases, and 6 bases lay outside the gene matches. CDR3 DNA: TGTGCCAGCAGACTAGCGGGCCGGGGCTCCTACGAGCAGTACTTC. The encoded protein is CASRLAGRGSYEQYF.

The rearrangement links TRBV2 to TRBJ1-2; 7 positions match TRBD1. Germline trimming cut 8 bases from V and 3 bases from J; bases unmatched to any gene: 3. The CDR3 has 12 amino acids. Germline V gene sequence: CDR1 SNHLY, CDR2 FYNNEI. In DNA, the CDR3 is TGTGCCAGCGTCAGGGGGTACTATGGCTACACCTTC. Translation: CASVRGYYGYTF.

The chain is built from TRBV15 and TRBJ1-1; D unclear. The CDR3 extends over 16 amino acids. Germline-derived CDR1 and CDR2 are LNHNV and YYDKDF (reference sequence). V lost 9 bases and J 6 bases, leaving 26 bases between the germline ends. CDR3 in amino acids: CATSGISKGEDAEAFF. In nucleotides, the CDR3 is TGTGCCACTAGCGGAATAAGTAAGGGAGAGGACGCTGAAGCTTTCTTT. Full variable domain (missing parts from reference TRBV15 and TRBJ1-1): DAMVIQNPRYQVTQFGKPVTLSCSQTLNHNVMYWYQQKSSQAPKLLFHYYDKDFNNEADTPDNFQSRRPNTSFCFLDIRSPGLGDTAMYLCATSGISKGEDAEAFFGQGTRLTVV.

The CDR3 DNA is TGTGCCAGCAGCTCCCAGGGGACCGGGGAGCTGTTTTTT. As protein: CASSSQGTGELFF. The rearrangement joins TRBV7-2 to TRBJ2-2; TRBD1 is a possible D gene (6 bases). The CDR3 extends over 13 amino acids. The V end was cut by 4 bases, the J end by 5 bases, with 8 bases between. Germline CDR1 and CDR2: SGHTA and FQGNSA.

The gene calls are TRBV2 and TRBJ2-2, with 8 nucleotides matching TRBD2. J lost 3 bases, V lost 6 bases, and 6 bases had no gene match. Germline V gene sequence: CDR1 SNHLY, CDR2 FYNNEI. CDR3 length equals 15 residues. The DNA of the CDR3 is TGTGCCAGCAGGATCGAACTAGCGGACACCGGGGAGCTGTTTTTT. Residues: CASRIELADTGELFF.

The V call is TRBV2, the J call TRBJ2-2, with D maybe TRBD2 (7 bases). The V gene lost 3 bases and the J gene lost 4 bases, with 12 bases spanning the gap. Germline CDR1 SNHLY, CDR2 FYNNEI. The CDR3 is 15 amino acids. CDR3 sequence reads: CASSDSGTPTGELFF. The CDR3 DNA reads TGTGCCAGCAGTGACAGCGGGACACCCACCGGGGAGCTGTTTTTT. The variable domain in full, completed from reference TRBV2 and TRBJ2-2, reads EPEVTQTPSHQVTQMGQEVILRCVPISNHLYFYWYRQILGQKVEFLVSFYNNEISEKSEIFDDQFSVERPDGSNFTLKIRSTKLEDSAMYFCASSDSGTPTGELFFGEGSRLTVL.

The chain has TRBV25-1 and TRBJ1-1, with 10 nucleotides matching TRBD1. V gave up 6 bases and J gave up 1 base; unmatched junction bases: 14. CDR1 MGHDK and CDR2 SYGVNS come from the germline V gene. The CDR3 has 18 amino acids. The DNA for the CDR3 is TGTGCCAGCAGGGGAAGTCCCGGGACAGGGGCCGAGAACACTGAAGCTTTCTTT. It translates to CASRGSPGTGAENTEAFF.

The chain couples TRBV4-1 to TRBJ1-2, with D maybe TRBD1 (6 bases). This CDR3 contains 14 residues. Germline V gene sequence: CDR1 MGHRA, CDR2 YSYEKL. V was cut by 6 bases and J by 7 bases, with 18 bases left in between. The CDR3 loop reads CASSQNRECCGYTF. DNA for the CDR3: TGCGCCAGCAGTCAAAACAGGGAGTGCTGTGGCTACACCTTC.

The V gene is TRBV5-6, the J gene TRBJ1-1; 7 bases map to TRBD1. The V gene end was trimmed by 4 bases and the J gene end by 0 bases; junction bases not matched to a gene: 9. The CDR3 contains 16 residues. The V gene's germline CDR1 is SGHDT and CDR2 YYEEEE. CDR3 amino acids: CASSLWTGLMNTEAFF. CDR3 DNA sequence: TGTGCCAGCAGCCTCTGGACAGGCCTCATGAACACTGAAGCTTTCTTT.

The chain is built from TRBV7-2 and TRBJ2-2; maybe TRBD2 (5 bases). V was shortened by 5 bases and J by 7 bases, with 17 bases between the two germline ends. Germline CDR1 SGHTA, CDR2 FQGNSA. The length of the CDR3 is 15 residues. The CDR3 DNA follows: TGTGCCAGCAGCGCCGACCTCGGACTCGGCGGGGAGCTGTTTTTT. Amino acid sequence: CASSADLGLGGELFF.

This clone was counted between two and nine times. The J gene is TRBJ2-3, the V gene TRBV4-3; 11 bases are shared with TRBD2. With 4 bases clipped from V and 4 bases from J, the junction kept 1 base outside the gene matches. Germline V lookup: CDR1 LGHNA, CDR2 YSLEER. The CDR3 length is 14 residues. DNA for the CDR3: TGCGCCAGCAGCCTAGCGGGAGGGGCAGATACGCAGTATTTT. Its protein product is CASSLAGGADTQYF.

The chain uses TRBV6-1 and TRBJ2-6, with D possibly being TRBD2 (5 bases). V was trimmed by 7 bases and J by 0 bases, leaving 10 bases between them. The CDR3 sequence is 15 residues long. Germline lookup yields CDR1 MNHNS and CDR2 SASEGT. In DNA form, the CDR3 reads TGTGCCAGCATGTCCGGGATCTCTGGGGCCAACGTCCTGACTTTC. It encodes CASMSGISGANVLTF.

The chain recombines TRBV28 with TRBJ1-1; possible D gene TRBD1, 5 bases. CDR1 and CDR2 (germline): MDHEN, SYDVKM. This CDR3 contains 14 residues. V was cut by 2 bases and J by 1 base, with 8 bases left in between. The CDR3 sequence is CASSLMDKNTEAFF. DNA of the CDR3: TGTGCCAGCAGTTTAATGGACAAGAACACTGAAGCTTTCTTT.

The chain is built from TRBV10-2 and TRBJ2-5; weak D call: TRBD2 (6 bases). The CDR3 is 13 residues long. Per germline, CDR1 WSHSY and CDR2 SAAADI. V shed 6 bases and J shed 8 bases, with 16 bases lying between them. The CDR3 reads CASRAGTAYTQYF. CDR3 bases: TGCGCCAGCAGGGCGGGGACCGCGTATACCCAGTACTTC.

This chain uses TRBV14 with TRBJ2-7, with 7 positions matching TRBD1. The germline V gene encodes CDR1 SGHDN and CDR2 FVKESK. The trim removed 0 bases at V and 12 bases at J, leaving 8 bases unmatched. The CDR3 runs to 13 residues. The CDR3 DNA sequence: TGTGCCAGCAGCCAAGAGGCAACAGGGGTAAGGTACTTC. Protein product: CASSQEATGVRYF.

The chain recombines TRBV29-1 with TRBJ2-1; D may be TRBD2 (7 bases). The germline V gene encodes CDR1 SQVTM and CDR2 ANQGSEA. This CDR3 region has 13 residues. The V and J ends lost 7 bases and 4 bases respectively, with 14 bases between them. For the CDR3, the DNA is TGCAGCGCGGACAGCGGGATTTACAATGAGCAGTTCTTC. Protein: CSADSGIYNEQFF.

The chain links TRBV18 to TRBJ2-7, with D tentatively TRBD1 (6 bases). This CDR3 contains 14 residues. V shed 9 bases and J shed 0 bases, with 15 bases lying between them. CDR1 and CDR2 (germline): KGHSH, LQKENI. CDR3 nucleotide sequence: TGTGCCAGTTCCCAACAGGGCTTCTCCTACGAGCAGTACTTC. Protein product: CASSQQGFSYEQYF. Full variable domain (rest looked up from reference TRBV18 and TRBJ2-7): NAGVMQNPRHLVRRRGQEARLRCSPMKGHSHVYWYRQLPEEGLKFMVYLQKENIIDESGMPKERFSAEFPKEGPSILRIQQVVRGDSAAYFCASSQQGFSYEQYFGPGTRLTVT.

This clone has only a few counts. The chain has TRBV5-6 and TRBJ1-2, with D perhaps matching TRBD1 (5 bases). Germline CDR1 SGHDT, CDR2 YYEEEE. The V end was cut by 4 bases, the J end by 6 bases, with 7 bases between. The CDR3 extends over 11 amino acids. The CDR3 spells CASSRRDGYTF. The CDR3 nucleotides read TGTGCCAGCAGCCGCAGGGATGGCTACACCTTC.

This chain links TRBV7-2 with TRBJ1-2; the D gene is possibly TRBD1 (6 bases). The germline gives CDR1 SGHTA, CDR2 FQGNSA. The CDR3 has 14 residues. Trimming pared 5 bases from V and 0 bases from J, leaving 10 bases between. The CDR3 nucleotides are TGTGCCAGCAGCGCCGGGACAACTAACTATGGCTACACCTTC. Amino acids: CASSAGTTNYGYTF.

CDR3 loop: CASSLSRGSEQYF. CDR3 coding DNA: TGTGCCAGCAGTTTATCGAGGGGGTCCGAGCAGTACTTC. The chain is built from TRBV27 and TRBJ2-7, with a tentative D call TRBD1 (6 bases). Trimming took 0 bases from V and 6 from J, leaving 9 bases between them. This CDR3 region has 13 residues. In germline, CDR1 is MNHEY, CDR2 SMNVEV (reference sequence).